The rows below give T cell receptor beta chains drawn from one sample of a study of cytomegalovirus exposure and HLA in healthy donors. TCRdb keeps only in-frame clones here, not all; method: immunoSEQ multiplex PCR. The sample has about 120,000 clones, roughly 79% seen once. The source material was PBMCs. The receptor source for this set is a woman aged 40 to 49 in good health and CMV-seronegative. CDR3s include the opening cysteine and the closing phenylalanine or tryptophan. Fields, in order: V gene, clone size, D gene, J gene, CDR3 protein, CDR3 DNA. A D gene is named only where the DNA matches it firmly. Clone size, where shown, is once, few, many, or a class for clones that have expanded.

V: TRBV7-2; size: NA; D: NA; J: TRBJ1-2; CDR3: CASSPGPGSAYGYTF; DNA: TGTGCCAGCAGCCCAGGGCCAGGGTCAGCCTATGGCTACACCTTC
V: TRBV5-4; size: NA; D: TRBD1; J: TRBJ1-2; CDR3: CASSLDRGLNYGYTF; DNA: TGTGCCAGCAGCTTGGACAGGGGGCTTAACTATGGCTACACCTTC
V: TRBV5-6; size: NA; D: NA; J: TRBJ2-1; CDR3: CASSLAGDWQSNEQFF; DNA: TGTGCCAGCAGCTTGGCCGGGGACTGGCAGTCCAATGAGCAGTTCTTC
V: TRBV7-9; size: NA; D: TRBD2; J: TRBJ2-7; CDR3: CASSLGTPGLYEQYF; DNA: TGTGCCAGCAGCTTAGGGACACCGGGACTATACGAGCAGTACTTC
V: TRBV30; size: NA; D: NA; J: TRBJ1-2; CDR3: CAWSSQGGSYGYTF; DNA: TGTGCCTGGAGTAGTCAGGGAGGGAGCTATGGCTACACCTTC
V: TRBV5-1; size: NA; D: TRBD1; J: TRBJ1-2; CDR3: CASGPLRQGSGYTF; DNA: TGCGCCAGCGGTCCCTTAAGACAGGGTAGTGGCTACACCTTC
V: TRBV2; size: once; D: NA; J: TRBJ2-5; CDR3: CASSEARAGGETQYF; DNA: TGTGCCAGCAGTGAAGCGAGGGCAGGGGGGGAGACCCAGTACTTC
V: TRBV9; size: NA; D: NA; J: TRBJ2-5; CDR3: CASSVGRSGGSQETQYF; DNA: TGTGCCAGCAGCGTAGGTCGGTCAGGAGGGAGCCAAGAGACCCAGTACTTC
V: TRBV11-2; size: few; D: TRBD2; J: TRBJ2-2; CDR3: CASSRVAGGRNTGELFF; DNA: TGTGCCAGCAGCCGAGTAGCGGGAGGGAGGAACACCGGGGAGCTGTTTTTT
V: TRBV5-4; size: NA; D: NA; J: TRBJ1-2; CDR3: CASSAVFQGPHYGYTF; DNA: TGTGCCAGCAGCGCCGTTTTCCAGGGGCCCCACTATGGCTACACCTTC
V: TRBV28; size: NA; D: NA; J: TRBJ2-5; CDR3: CASSLGGTATRTQYF; DNA: TGTGCCAGCAGTTTAGGCGGGACGGCTACCAGGACCCAGTACTTC
V: TRBV11-3; size: NA; D: TRBD1; J: TRBJ1-1; CDR3: CASSLGQGGTEAFF; DNA: TGTGCCAGCAGCTTAGGACAGGGCGGCACTGAAGCTTTCTTT
V: TRBV27; size: NA; D: TRBD2; J: TRBJ2-3; CDR3: CASSKQLKAGDYTDTQYF; DNA: TGTGCCAGCAGTAAACAACTAAAAGCGGGGGATTACACAGATACGCAGTATTTT
V: TRBV27; size: NA; D: TRBD1; J: TRBJ1-2; CDR3: CASSLSLLTGYGGYTF; DNA: TGTGCCAGCAGTTTATCCCTACTGACAGGGTATGGTGGCTACACCTTC
V: TRBV28; size: NA; D: TRBD2; J: TRBJ2-3; CDR3: CASSPIGRGGREDTQYF; DNA: TGTGCCAGCAGCCCTATCGGGCGGGGGGGCCGGGAAGATACGCAGTATTTT
V: TRBV6-9; size: NA; D: NA; J: TRBJ1-1; CDR3: CASSPLKSPRQGEAFF; DNA: TGTGCCAGCAGCCCTTTGAAGAGCCCGCGGCAGGGTGAAGCTTTCTTT
V: TRBV7-8; size: NA; D: TRBD2; J: TRBJ2-1; CDR3: CASSRGGKGNEQFF; DNA: TGTGCCAGCAGCCGGGGGGGCAAGGGGAATGAGCAGTTCTTC
V: TRBV6-1; size: NA; D: NA; J: TRBJ1-1; CDR3: CASRPTLGARTPPVF; DNA: TGTGCCAGCAGACCAACATTAGGGGCCCGGACCCCGCCGGTCTTT
V: TRBV30; size: NA; D: NA; J: TRBJ1-5; CDR3: CACGGMSNQPQHF; DNA: TGTGCCTGCGGGGGTATGAGCAATCAGCCCCAGCATTTT
V: TRBV6-1; size: NA; D: NA; J: TRBJ2-7; CDR3: CASSVAFTGYEQYF; DNA: TGTGCCAGCAGTGTGGCATTTACGGGCTACGAGCAGTACTTC
V: TRBV12-2; size: NA; D: NA; J: TRBJ2-2; CDR3: CASRLGLAGGRFAGELFF; DNA: TGTGCAAGTCGCTTAGGACTAGCGGGAGGTCGTTTCGCCGGGGAGCTGTTTTTT
V: TRBV10-1; size: NA; D: NA; J: TRBJ2-4; CDR3: CASTTGTILAKNIQYF; DNA: TGCGCCAGCACCACAGGGACTATTCTAGCCAAAAACATTCAGTACTTC
V: TRBV9; size: NA; D: TRBD2; J: TRBJ2-2; CDR3: CASSPPELAGAGELFF; DNA: TGTGCCAGCAGCCCGCCGGAGCTAGCGGGAGCCGGGGAGCTGTTTTTT
V: TRBV19; size: NA; D: NA; J: TRBJ1-5; CDR3: CASSTDSPRPQHF; DNA: TGTGCCAGTAGTACGGACTCGCCACGGCCCCAGCATTTT
V: TRBV27; size: NA; D: TRBD2; J: TRBJ2-7; CDR3: CASSSRLGLAGYEQYF; DNA: TGTGCCAGCAGTTCGCGGTTGGGTCTAGCGGGATACGAGCAGTACTTC
V: TRBV6-1; size: NA; D: NA; J: TRBJ2-4; CDR3: CASSEGSLNSAKNIQYF; DNA: TGTGCCAGCAGTGAAGGTTCCCTAAACTCAGCCAAAAACATTCAGTACTTC
V: TRBV19; size: NA; D: TRBD1; J: TRBJ1-5; CDR3: CASSIGGPTGGRQPQHF; DNA: TGTGCCAGTAGTATCGGGGGCCCCACAGGGGGTAGACAGCCCCAGCATTTT
V: TRBV29-1; size: NA; D: TRBD1; J: TRBJ1-1; CDR3: CSVDDRGGTEAFF; DNA: TGCAGCGTTGACGACAGGGGTGGGACTGAAGCTTTCTTT
V: TRBV4-3; size: NA; D: NA; J: TRBJ2-7; CDR3: CASSQESGAGSYEQYF; DNA: TGCGCCAGCAGCCAAGAATCTGGTGCGGGATCCTACGAGCAGTACTTC
V: TRBV5-1; size: NA; D: TRBD1; J: TRBJ1-1; CDR3: CASSKPPGGQAEAFF; DNA: TGCGCCAGCAGCAAACCCCCAGGGGGCCAGGCTGAAGCTTTCTTT
V: TRBV11-2; size: once; D: NA; J: TRBJ2-2; CDR3: CASSFRGREKAGELFF; DNA: TGTGCCAGCAGCTTTCGGGGTAGGGAAAAAGCCGGGGAGCTGTTTTTT
V: TRBV9; size: once; D: TRBD2; J: TRBJ2-3; CDR3: CALLGFGRSSTDTQYF; DNA: TGTGCCCTTTTGGGGTTCGGGAGGTCAAGCACAGATACGCAGTATTTT
V: TRBV27; size: NA; D: TRBD1; J: TRBJ1-2; CDR3: CASKQIPGTAYGYTF; DNA: TGTGCCAGCAAGCAAATTCCCGGGACAGCCTATGGCTACACCTTC
V: TRBV5-1; size: NA; D: TRBD2; J: TRBJ2-7; CDR3: CASSLTGTSGSYEQYF; DNA: TGCGCCAGCAGCCTAACCGGGACTAGCGGCTCCTACGAGCAGTACTTC
V: TRBV9; size: NA; D: NA; J: TRBJ2-6; CDR3: CASNSDAGLGGANVLTF; DNA: TGTGCCAGTAACAGTGATGCAGGGCTGGGTGGGGCCAACGTCCTGACTTTC
V: TRBV5-1; size: NA; D: NA; J: TRBJ2-1; CDR3: CASSKKTESSYNEQFF; DNA: TGCGCCAGCAGCAAGAAGACAGAGAGCTCCTACAATGAGCAGTTCTTC
V: TRBV6-1; size: NA; D: TRBD1; J: TRBJ2-2; CDR3: CASRTGEAGELFF; DNA: TGTGCCAGCAGAACAGGGGAAGCCGGGGAGCTGTTTTTT
V: TRBV6-5; size: NA; D: NA; J: TRBJ2-7; CDR3: CASTPGKGLYEQYF; DNA: TGTGCCAGCACCCCCGGTAAGGGGTTGTACGAGCAGTACTTC
V: TRBV2; size: NA; D: NA; J: TRBJ2-7; CDR3: CASSVAGGLSSYEQYF; DNA: TGTGCCAGCAGTGTAGCTGGGGGACTGAGCTCCTACGAGCAGTACTTC
V: TRBV5-6; size: NA; D: TRBD2; J: TRBJ2-7; CDR3: CASSWTSGSDEQYF; DNA: TGTGCCAGCAGCTGGACTAGCGGGAGCGACGAGCAGTACTTC
V: TRBV11-2; size: once; D: TRBD2; J: TRBJ2-3; CDR3: CASSSGLAVASTDTQYF; DNA: TGTGCCAGCAGCTCGGGACTAGCGGTCGCTAGCACAGATACGCAGTATTTT
V: TRBV7-8; size: NA; D: NA; J: TRBJ2-7; CDR3: CASSLDRPYEQYF; DNA: TGTGCCAGCAGCCTTGACAGACCCTACGAGCAGTACTTC
V: TRBV5-1; size: NA; D: NA; J: TRBJ2-7; CDR3: CASSLATGAYEQYF; DNA: TGCGCCAGCAGCTTGGCCACGGGGGCCTACGAGCAGTACTTC
V: TRBV7-2; size: once; D: TRBD1; J: TRBJ2-3; CDR3: CASSLVGQGATDTQYF; DNA: TGTGCCAGCAGCTTAGTCGGACAGGGGGCGACAGATACGCAGTATTTT
V: TRBV2; size: NA; D: NA; J: TRBJ1-4; CDR3: CASSFPTGTNEKLFF; DNA: TGTGCCAGCAGCTTCCCGACAGGCACTAATGAAAAACTGTTTTTT
V: TRBV7-8; size: NA; D: NA; J: TRBJ2-7; CDR3: CASSPPSSIYEQYF; DNA: TGTGCCAGCAGCCCCCCTAGTAGTATCTACGAGCAGTACTTC
V: TRBV30; size: few; D: NA; J: TRBJ1-1; CDR3: CAWVQKNTEAFF; DNA: TGTGCCTGGGTACAGAAGAACACTGAAGCTTTCTTT
V: TRBV19; size: NA; D: NA; J: TRBJ2-3; CDR3: CASSRVGGGPTDTQYF; DNA: TGTGCCAGTAGCAGGGTGGGCGGGGGCCCCACAGATACGCAGTATTTT
V: TRBV5-1; size: NA; D: TRBD1; J: TRBJ1-1; CDR3: CASRSTGDRGTEAFF; DNA: TGCGCCAGCAGATCTACAGGGGACAGGGGCACTGAAGCTTTCTTT
V: TRBV30; size: NA; D: NA; J: TRBJ2-7; CDR3: CAWSPLGGVAIKTSSYEQYF; DNA: TGTGCCTGGAGCCCCTTAGGGGGGGTGGCTATAAAAACTAGCTCCTACGAGCAGTACTTC
V: TRBV6-5; size: few; D: TRBD1; J: TRBJ2-5; CDR3: CASSWTGQETQYF; DNA: TGTGCCAGCAGTTGGACAGGCCAAGAGACCCAGTACTTC
V: TRBV2; size: NA; D: TRBD1; J: TRBJ2-3; CDR3: CASMGDRGFTDTQYF; DNA: TGTGCCAGCATGGGCGACAGGGGGTTCACAGATACGCAGTATTTT
V: TRBV6-1; size: NA; D: TRBD1; J: TRBJ1-2; CDR3: CASSADRGLYGYTF; DNA: TGTGCCAGCAGCGCAGACAGGGGCCTCTATGGCTACACCTTC
V: TRBV14; size: few; D: NA; J: TRBJ2-1; CDR3: CASSLTSPGEQFF; DNA: TGTGCCAGCAGCCTAACATCCCCGGGTGAGCAGTTCTTC
V: TRBV6-5; size: once; D: TRBD2; J: TRBJ2-7; CDR3: CATDRGGGDEQYF; DNA: TGTGCCACAGATCGGGGGGGCGGGGACGAGCAGTACTTC
V: TRBV6-1; size: NA; D: TRBD1; J: TRBJ1-5; CDR3: CASRDREYQPQHF; DNA: TGTGCCAGCAGGGACAGGGAATATCAGCCCCAGCATTTT
V: TRBV7-2; size: NA; D: NA; J: TRBJ1-5; CDR3: CASSYSGTRYSNQPQHF; DNA: TGTGCCAGCAGCTATTCCGGGACAAGATATAGCAATCAGCCCCAGCATTTT
V: TRBV5-3; size: NA; D: TRBD1; J: TRBJ1-2; CDR3: CARSGGQTFPDGYTF; DNA: TGTGCCAGAAGCGGGGGACAGACCTTCCCTGATGGCTACACCTTC
V: TRBV4-1; size: NA; D: NA; J: TRBJ1-6; CDR3: CASSQVLATDGSPLHF; DNA: TGCGCCAGCAGCCAAGTTCTTGCGACAGATGGGTCACCCCTCCACTTT